This T cell receptor beta chain was sequenced in a study of CXCR3-negative and CXCR3-positive naive CD8 T cells. Overall study results and limits: Comparison of naive cells showed more hydrophobic TRB CDR3s in CXCR3-positive than in CXCR3-negative naive cells.

Through 5' RACE with UMI labels, the TRB cDNA libraries were prepared. One entry per CDR3 protein, without DNA, is what TCRdb gives after re-calling the 5' RACE reads. The sample table sets out some 130,000 distinct CDR3 sequences. This CDR3 region has 17 residues. Germline V lookup: CDR1 SGHRS, CDR2 YFSETQ. As regards this clonotype: Its target is unknown.

This clonotype originated in a human donor in good health. Some clones in this sample may be carry-over from other donors' samples. Sequences were obtained from naive CXCR3+ CD8+ T cells from blood. The subset was: CD45RO-CCR7+CD27+CD95- naive CD8+ T cells expressing CXCR3 (TNR3+). V gene TRBV5-1 combines with J gene TRBJ2-5. This CDR3 is CASSLALVADDQETQYF.